These T cell receptor beta chains were read from a single sample in a study of CD8 T cells in ankylosing spondylitis. TCRdb re-derived calls from the 5' RACE reads in MiXCR, one entry per CDR3 protein. The table has about 480,000 distinct CDR3 sequences, under 20% seen once. Sequences were obtained from blood, either unsorted or a sorted T cell fraction (not recorded which). The source of these receptors is a male donor with ankylosing spondylitis. The CDR3 runs from the conserved cysteine through the conserved F or W. Fields, in order: CDR3 length, clone size, V gene, D gene, J gene, CDR3 protein, CDR3 DNA. D genes are given only for firm matches. Clone sizes are given selectively: once, few, many, or a class where the clone is expanded.

len: 17
abundance: few
v_gene: TRBV20-1
d_gene: TRBD2
j_gene: TRBJ2-1
CDR3aa: CSARSIAGGSSYNEQFF
CDR3nt: TGCAGTGCCCGTTCTATAGCGGGAGGAAGCTCCTACAATGAGCAGTTCTTC

len: 17
abundance: -
v_gene: TRBV12-3/TRBV12-4
d_gene: TRBD2
j_gene: TRBJ2-2
CDR3aa: CASSYLQAGGETGELFF
CDR3nt: TGTGCCAGCAGTTACCTCCAAGCGGGAGGAGAAACCGGGGAGCTGTTTTTT

len: 14
abundance: few
v_gene: TRBV2
d_gene: -
j_gene: TRBJ1-2
CDR3aa: CASSLRGKNYGYTF
CDR3nt: TGTGCCAGCTCGCTTCGGGGGAAAAACTATGGCTACACCTTC

len: 16
abundance: few
v_gene: TRBV5-6
d_gene: TRBD1
j_gene: TRBJ1-2
CDR3aa: CASSSTTDRGNYGYTF
CDR3nt: TGTGCCAGCAGCTCCACTACCGACAGGGGAAACTATGGCTACACCTTC

len: 11
abundance: few
v_gene: TRBV7-9
d_gene: -
j_gene: TRBJ1-1
CDR3aa: CASRIDPEAFF
CDR3nt: TGTGCCAGCAGGATCGACCCTGAAGCTTTCTTT

len: 16
abundance: few
v_gene: TRBV7-8
d_gene: TRBD1
j_gene: TRBJ2-3
CDR3aa: CASTPRGGGYLDTQYF
CDR3nt: TGTGCCAGCACCCCGCGAGGGGGCGGGTACCTGGATACGCAGTATTTT

len: 14
abundance: -
v_gene: TRBV6-1
d_gene: TRBD1
j_gene: TRBJ1-2
CDR3aa: CASSERGPTYGYTF
CDR3nt: TGTGCCAGCAGCGAGAGGGGGCCAACCTATGGCTACACCTTC

len: 16
abundance: few
v_gene: TRBV11-2
d_gene: TRBD1
j_gene: TRBJ1-6
CDR3aa: CASSLRQGAFPPPLHF
CDR3nt: TGTGCCAGCAGCTTAAGACAGGGGGCTTTCCCGCCACCCCTCCACTTT

len: 14
abundance: -
v_gene: TRBV5-5
d_gene: -
j_gene: TRBJ2-2
CDR3aa: CASSKLLSTGELFF
CDR3nt: TGTGCCAGCAGTAAGTTGTTGTCCACCGGGGAGCTGTTTTTT

len: 15
abundance: few
v_gene: TRBV12-3/TRBV12-4
d_gene: -
j_gene: TRBJ1-1
CDR3aa: CASTPRQLTNTEAFF
CDR3nt: TGTGCCAGCACCCCCAGACAGCTCACGAACACTGAAGCTTTCTTT

len: 13
abundance: many
v_gene: TRBV3-1
d_gene: -
j_gene: TRBJ2-4
CDR3aa: CASSYRDKNIQYF
CDR3nt: TGTGCCAGCAGCTACCGGGACAAAAACATTCAGTACTTC

len: 16
abundance: few
v_gene: TRBV4-1
d_gene: TRBD2
j_gene: TRBJ2-7
CDR3aa: CASSPQPSGGTYEQYF
CDR3nt: TGCGCCAGCAGCCCACAACCTAGCGGGGGAACCTACGAGCAGTACTTC

len: 14
abundance: -
v_gene: TRBV5-1
d_gene: -
j_gene: TRBJ2-5
CDR3aa: CASSLTGLGETQYF
CDR3nt: TGCGCCAGCAGCTTGACCGGGTTGGGGGAGACCCAGTACTTC

len: 14
abundance: few
v_gene: TRBV19
d_gene: -
j_gene: TRBJ2-7
CDR3aa: CASRTRASSYEQYF
CDR3nt: TGTGCCAGTCGGACAAGGGCCAGCTCCTACGAGCAGTACTTC

len: 16
abundance: many
v_gene: TRBV12-3/TRBV12-4
d_gene: -
j_gene: TRBJ1-5
CDR3aa: CASSLGSGARNQPQHF
CDR3nt: TGTGCCAGCAGTTTAGGTTCCGGGGCCCGCAATCAGCCCCAGCATTTT

len: 14
abundance: -
v_gene: TRBV6-1
d_gene: -
j_gene: TRBJ1-4
CDR3aa: CASSPRGVREKLFF
CDR3nt: TGTGCCAGCAGTCCCCGGGGGGTACGGGAAAAACTGTTTTTT

len: 14
abundance: -
v_gene: TRBV6-1
d_gene: -
j_gene: TRBJ1-5
CDR3aa: CASSRKTGNQPQHF
CDR3nt: TGTGCCAGCAGTAGGAAAACAGGGAATCAGCCCCAGCATTTT

len: 18
abundance: few
v_gene: TRBV10-3
d_gene: -
j_gene: TRBJ2-1
CDR3aa: CAISESRPGLVSYNEQFF
CDR3nt: TGTGCCATCAGTGAGTCTAGGCCAGGGCTTGTCTCCTACAATGAGCAGTTCTTC

len: 15
abundance: few
v_gene: TRBV7-3
d_gene: -
j_gene: TRBJ2-3
CDR3aa: CASSPHPAEGGTQYF
CDR3nt: TGTGCCAGCAGCCCACACCCGGCGGAGGGTGGTACGCAGTATTTT

len: 15
abundance: few
v_gene: TRBV9
d_gene: -
j_gene: TRBJ2-3
CDR3aa: CASSVAQGGTDTQYF
CDR3nt: TGTGCCAGCAGCGTAGCCCAGGGGGGGACAGATACGCAGTATTTT

len: 13
abundance: many
v_gene: TRBV6-5
d_gene: -
j_gene: TRBJ2-1
CDR3aa: CASSIEVKGEQFF
CDR3nt: TGTGCCAGCAGTATCGAGGTTAAGGGTGAGCAGTTCTTC

len: 15
abundance: -
v_gene: TRBV20-1
d_gene: -
j_gene: TRBJ1-5
CDR3aa: CSARGQGMSNQPQHF
CDR3nt: TGCAGTGCTAGAGGGCAGGGGATGAGCAATCAGCCCCAGCATTTT

len: 16
abundance: few
v_gene: TRBV21-1
d_gene: -
j_gene: TRBJ2-7
CDR3aa: CASSFRKGCAPYEQYF
CDR3nt: TGTGCCAGCAGCTTCCGAAAGGGATGCGCACCCTACGAGCAGTACTTC

len: 14
abundance: -
v_gene: TRBV12-3/TRBV12-4
d_gene: -
j_gene: TRBJ1-4
CDR3aa: CASRGDATNEKLFF
CDR3nt: TGTGCCAGCAGGGGGGATGCAACTAATGAAAAACTGTTTTTT

len: 14
abundance: -
v_gene: TRBV20-1
d_gene: TRBD1
j_gene: TRBJ1-5
CDR3aa: CSARAQGDNQPQHF
CDR3nt: TGCAGTGCTAGAGCCCAGGGGGACAATCAGCCCCAGCATTTT

len: 13
abundance: -
v_gene: TRBV12-3/TRBV12-4
d_gene: -
j_gene: TRBJ1-2
CDR3aa: CASRSQGWNGYTF
CDR3nt: TGTGCCAGCAGATCTCAGGGATGGAATGGCTACACCTTC

len: 15
abundance: -
v_gene: TRBV7-2
d_gene: TRBD1
j_gene: TRBJ2-7
CDR3aa: CASSLWQGASREQYF
CDR3nt: TGTGCCAGCAGCTTATGGCAGGGGGCGAGTCGGGAGCAGTACTTC

len: 16
abundance: -
v_gene: TRBV12-3/TRBV12-4
d_gene: TRBD1
j_gene: TRBJ2-1
CDR3aa: CASSGGQVGLGNEQFF
CDR3nt: TGTGCCAGCAGCGGGGGACAGGTTGGCTTAGGCAATGAGCAGTTCTTC

len: 15
abundance: -
v_gene: TRBV9
d_gene: -
j_gene: TRBJ1-1
CDR3aa: CASSVRAGGNTEAFF
CDR3nt: TGTGCCAGCAGCGTACGCGCAGGAGGAAACACTGAAGCTTTCTTT

len: 12
abundance: few
v_gene: TRBV11-2
d_gene: -
j_gene: TRBJ2-5
CDR3aa: CASSLIGQTQYF
CDR3nt: TGTGCCAGCAGCTTGATAGGGCAGACCCAGTACTTC

len: 14
abundance: -
v_gene: TRBV2
d_gene: TRBD2
j_gene: TRBJ2-3
CDR3aa: CASGKGTSADTQYF
CDR3nt: TGTGCCAGCGGAAAAGGGACTAGCGCCGATACGCAGTATTTT

len: 13
abundance: -
v_gene: TRBV29-1
d_gene: -
j_gene: TRBJ2-5
CDR3aa: CSVVDQGTETQYF
CDR3nt: TGCAGCGTTGTTGACCAGGGGACGGAGACCCAGTACTTC

len: 15
abundance: -
v_gene: TRBV2
d_gene: TRBD2
j_gene: TRBJ2-5
CDR3aa: CASRGLAGGQETQYF
CDR3nt: TGTGCCAGCAGAGGACTAGCGGGGGGGCAAGAGACCCAGTACTTC

len: 14
abundance: once
v_gene: TRBV9
d_gene: -
j_gene: TRBJ1-5
CDR3aa: CANTGGGRYQPQHF
CDR3nt: TGTGCCAATACGGGAGGTGGGCGGTATCAGCCCCAGCATTTT

len: 15
abundance: few
v_gene: TRBV20-1
d_gene: -
j_gene: TRBJ2-2
CDR3aa: CSARVGTKWDGELFF
CDR3nt: TGCAGTGCTAGAGTGGGGACAAAGTGGGACGGGGAGCTGTTTTTT

len: 14
abundance: -
v_gene: TRBV12-3/TRBV12-4
d_gene: TRBD2
j_gene: TRBJ2-5
CDR3aa: CASSSRGLVQTQYF
CDR3nt: TGTGCCAGCAGTTCGAGAGGACTAGTCCAGACCCAGTACTTC

len: 13
abundance: few
v_gene: TRBV20-1
d_gene: -
j_gene: TRBJ1-1
CDR3aa: CSAVSGSNTEAFF
CDR3nt: TGCAGTGCTGTAAGCGGCTCAAACACTGAAGCTTTCTTT

len: 17
abundance: few
v_gene: TRBV20-1
d_gene: TRBD1
j_gene: TRBJ2-5
CDR3aa: CSAAGQGSLEQQETQYF
CDR3nt: TGCAGTGCTGCTGGACAGGGAAGTTTGGAGCAGCAAGAGACCCAGTACTTC

len: 15
abundance: many
v_gene: TRBV20-1
d_gene: TRBD2
j_gene: TRBJ2-7
CDR3aa: CSARELAGGRYEQYF
CDR3nt: TGCAGTGCTAGAGAGCTAGCGGGAGGAAGGTACGAGCAGTACTTC

len: 17
abundance: few
v_gene: TRBV6-5
d_gene: -
j_gene: TRBJ2-7
CDR3aa: CASSSSALAGPPGEQYF
CDR3nt: TGTGCCAGCAGTTCATCAGCACTGGCGGGACCTCCGGGAGAGCAGTACTTC

len: 16
abundance: -
v_gene: TRBV28
d_gene: TRBD2
j_gene: TRBJ2-3
CDR3aa: CASRVGSGRGADTQYF
CDR3nt: TGTGCCAGCAGAGTGGGGAGCGGGAGAGGTGCAGATACGCAGTATTTT

len: 14
abundance: -
v_gene: TRBV6-1
d_gene: TRBD1
j_gene: TRBJ1-1
CDR3aa: CASSGTGANTEAFF
CDR3nt: TGTGCCAGCAGTGGGACAGGGGCGAACACTGAAGCTTTCTTT

len: 15
abundance: -
v_gene: TRBV6-1
d_gene: TRBD1
j_gene: TRBJ2-7
CDR3aa: CASNLLGGPRDEQYF
CDR3nt: TGTGCCAGCAACCTACTAGGGGGCCCCCGCGACGAGCAGTACTTC